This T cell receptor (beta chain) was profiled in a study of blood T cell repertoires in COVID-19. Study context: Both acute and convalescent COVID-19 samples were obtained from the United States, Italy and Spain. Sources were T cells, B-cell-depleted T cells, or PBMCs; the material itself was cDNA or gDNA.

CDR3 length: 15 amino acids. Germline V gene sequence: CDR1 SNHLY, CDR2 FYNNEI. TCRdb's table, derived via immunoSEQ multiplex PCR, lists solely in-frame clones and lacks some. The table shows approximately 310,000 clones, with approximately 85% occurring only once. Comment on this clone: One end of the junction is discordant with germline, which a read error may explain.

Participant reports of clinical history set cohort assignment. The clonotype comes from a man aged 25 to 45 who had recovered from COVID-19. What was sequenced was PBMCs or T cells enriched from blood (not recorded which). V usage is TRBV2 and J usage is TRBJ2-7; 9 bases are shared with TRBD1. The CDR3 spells CASLPQGALSPPVHF. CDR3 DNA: TGTGCCAGTTTACCACAGGGGGCGCTTTCTCCCCCAGTGCACTTC.